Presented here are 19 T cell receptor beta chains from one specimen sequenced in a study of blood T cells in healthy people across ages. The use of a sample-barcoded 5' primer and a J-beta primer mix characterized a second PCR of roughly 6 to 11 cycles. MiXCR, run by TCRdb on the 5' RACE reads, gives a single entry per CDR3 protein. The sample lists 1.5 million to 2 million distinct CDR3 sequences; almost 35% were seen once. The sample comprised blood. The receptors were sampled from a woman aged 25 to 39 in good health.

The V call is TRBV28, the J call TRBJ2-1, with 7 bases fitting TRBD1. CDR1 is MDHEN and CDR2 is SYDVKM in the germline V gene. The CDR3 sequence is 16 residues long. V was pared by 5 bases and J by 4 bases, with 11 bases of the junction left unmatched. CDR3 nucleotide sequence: TGTGCCAGCAGTCGGGTTTCCGGGACAGAGTACAATGAGCAGTTCTTC. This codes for CASSRVSGTEYNEQFF.

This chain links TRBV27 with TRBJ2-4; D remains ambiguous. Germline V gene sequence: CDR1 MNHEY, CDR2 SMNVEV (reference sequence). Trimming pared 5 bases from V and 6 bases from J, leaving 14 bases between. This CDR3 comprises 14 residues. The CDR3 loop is CASSPSPSGNIQYF. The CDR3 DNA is TGTGCCAGCAGTCCCTCCCCCTCCGGAAACATTCAGTACTTC.

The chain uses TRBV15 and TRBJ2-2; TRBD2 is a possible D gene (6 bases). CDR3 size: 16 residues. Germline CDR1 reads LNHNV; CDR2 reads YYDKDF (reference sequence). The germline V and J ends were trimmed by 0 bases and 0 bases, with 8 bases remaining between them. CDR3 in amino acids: CATSRDGGSNTGELFF. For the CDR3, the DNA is TGTGCCACCAGCAGAGATGGGGGGTCGAACACCGGGGAGCTGTTTTTT.

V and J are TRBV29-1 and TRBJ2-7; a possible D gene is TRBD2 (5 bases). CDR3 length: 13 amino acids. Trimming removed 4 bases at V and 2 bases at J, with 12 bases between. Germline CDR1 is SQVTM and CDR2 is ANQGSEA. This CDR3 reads CSVVQTGTYEQYF. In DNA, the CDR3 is TGCAGCGTTGTTCAGACGGGAACCTACGAGCAGTACTTC.

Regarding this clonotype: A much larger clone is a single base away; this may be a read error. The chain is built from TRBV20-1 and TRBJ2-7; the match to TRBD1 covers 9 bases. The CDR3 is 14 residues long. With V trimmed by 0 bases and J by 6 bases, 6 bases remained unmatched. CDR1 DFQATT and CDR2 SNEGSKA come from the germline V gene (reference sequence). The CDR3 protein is CSARDGQGHCEQYF. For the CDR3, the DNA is TGCAGTGCTAGAGACGGACAGGGGCATTGCGAGCAGTACTTC.

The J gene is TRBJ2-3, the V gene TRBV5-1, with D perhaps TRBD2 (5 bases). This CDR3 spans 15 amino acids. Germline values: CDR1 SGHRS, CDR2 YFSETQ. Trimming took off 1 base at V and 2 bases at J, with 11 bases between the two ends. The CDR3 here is CASSLFGVSTDTQYF. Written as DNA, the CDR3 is TGCGCCAGCAGCTTGTTCGGGGTATCCACAGATACGCAGTATTTT.

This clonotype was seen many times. CDR3 sequence reads: CSADQGGNEQYF. The DNA for the CDR3 is TGCAGTGCGGACCAAGGGGGCAACGAGCAGTACTTC. This chain connects TRBV20-1 to TRBJ2-7; TRBD1 aligns across 7 bases. J lost 5 bases, V lost 6 bases, and 7 bases had no gene match. From germline, CDR1 is DFQATT and CDR2 SNEGSKA (reference sequence). This CDR3 has 12 residues.

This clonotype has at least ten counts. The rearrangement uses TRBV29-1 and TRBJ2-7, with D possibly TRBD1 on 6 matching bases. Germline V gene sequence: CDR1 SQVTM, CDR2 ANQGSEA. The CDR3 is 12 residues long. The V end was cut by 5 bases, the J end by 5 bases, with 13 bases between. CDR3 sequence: CSVIKAGDEQYF. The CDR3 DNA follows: TGCAGCGTTATCAAAGCAGGGGACGAGCAGTACTTC.

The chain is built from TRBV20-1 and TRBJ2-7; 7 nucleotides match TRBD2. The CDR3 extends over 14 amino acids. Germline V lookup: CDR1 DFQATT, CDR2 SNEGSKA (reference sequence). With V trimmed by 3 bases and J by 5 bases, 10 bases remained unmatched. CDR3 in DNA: TGCAGTGCTAGTTTTTGGCGGGAGAGTAACGAGCAGTACTTC. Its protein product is CSASFWRESNEQYF.

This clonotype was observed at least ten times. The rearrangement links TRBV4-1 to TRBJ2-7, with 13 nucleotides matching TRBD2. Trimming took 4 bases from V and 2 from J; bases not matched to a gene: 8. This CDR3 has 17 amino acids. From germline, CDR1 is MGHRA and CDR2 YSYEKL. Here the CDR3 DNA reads TGCGCCAGCAGCCCGCGGACTAGCGGGAGAGTCCCCTACGAGCAGTACTTC. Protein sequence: CASSPRTSGRVPYEQYF.

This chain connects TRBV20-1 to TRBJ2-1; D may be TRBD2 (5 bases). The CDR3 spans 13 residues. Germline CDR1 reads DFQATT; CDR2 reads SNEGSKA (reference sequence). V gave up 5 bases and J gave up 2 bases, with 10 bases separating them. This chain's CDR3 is CSAERTAYNEQFF. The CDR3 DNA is TGCAGTGCTGAGCGGACCGCCTACAATGAGCAGTTCTTC.

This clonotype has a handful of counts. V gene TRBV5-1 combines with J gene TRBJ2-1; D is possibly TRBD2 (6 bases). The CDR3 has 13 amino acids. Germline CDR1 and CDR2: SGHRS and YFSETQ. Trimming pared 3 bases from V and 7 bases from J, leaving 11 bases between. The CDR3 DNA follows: TGCGCCAGCAGCTCGCCGGGGGTTAATGAGCAGTTCTTC. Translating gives CASSSPGVNEQFF.

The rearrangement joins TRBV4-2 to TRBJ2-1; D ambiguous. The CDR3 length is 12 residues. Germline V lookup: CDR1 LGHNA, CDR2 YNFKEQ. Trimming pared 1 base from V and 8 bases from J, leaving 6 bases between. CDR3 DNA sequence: TGTGCCAGCAGCCAAGTAAGCGATGAGCAGTTCTTC. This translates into CASSQVSDEQFF.

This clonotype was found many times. This CDR3 reads CASSLGGSRETQYF. In DNA, the CDR3 is TGCGCCAGCAGCTTGGGCGGGAGTCGAGAGACCCAGTACTTC. The chain couples TRBV5-1 to TRBJ2-5, with TRBD2 identical over 7 bases. The CDR3 totals 14 residues. Losses at the gene ends were 0 bases for V and 4 bases for J; bases not matched to a gene: 3. Germline values: CDR1 SGHRS, CDR2 YFSETQ.

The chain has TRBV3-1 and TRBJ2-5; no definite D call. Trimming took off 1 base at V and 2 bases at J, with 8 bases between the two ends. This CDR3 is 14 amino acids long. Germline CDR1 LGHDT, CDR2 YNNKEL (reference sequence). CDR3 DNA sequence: TGTGCCAGCAGCCAAGTGCTCTTACAAGAGACCCAGTACTTC. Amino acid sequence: CASSQVLLQETQYF.

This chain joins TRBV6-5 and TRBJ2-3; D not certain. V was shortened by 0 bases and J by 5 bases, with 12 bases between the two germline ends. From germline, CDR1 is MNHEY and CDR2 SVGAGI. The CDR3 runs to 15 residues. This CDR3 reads CASSYSNGHQDTQYF. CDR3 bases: TGTGCCAGCAGTTACTCGAACGGCCACCAAGATACGCAGTATTTT.

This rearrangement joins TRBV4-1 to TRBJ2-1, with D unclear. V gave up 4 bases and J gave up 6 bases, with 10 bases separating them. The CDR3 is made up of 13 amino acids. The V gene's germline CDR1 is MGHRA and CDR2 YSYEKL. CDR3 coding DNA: TGCGCCAGCAGCCCCGGACGTTTCAATGAGCAGTTCTTC. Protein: CASSPGRFNEQFF.

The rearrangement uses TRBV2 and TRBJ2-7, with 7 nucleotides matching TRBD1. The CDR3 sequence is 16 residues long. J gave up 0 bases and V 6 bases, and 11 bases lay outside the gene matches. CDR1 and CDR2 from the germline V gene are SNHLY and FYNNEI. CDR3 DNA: TGTGCCAGCAGCCCGAGGGACAGCTCCTTCTCCTACGAGCAGTACTTC. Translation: CASSPRDSSFSYEQYF.

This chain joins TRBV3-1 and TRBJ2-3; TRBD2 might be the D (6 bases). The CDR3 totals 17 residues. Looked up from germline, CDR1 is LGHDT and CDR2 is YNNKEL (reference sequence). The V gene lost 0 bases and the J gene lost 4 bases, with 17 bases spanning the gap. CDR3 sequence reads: CASSQDNSRGVSDTQYF. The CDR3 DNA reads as TGTGCCAGCAGCCAAGACAACTCGCGGGGAGTGTCAGATACGCAGTATTTT.